This TCR beta chain is drawn from a study of CD8+ T cells in alopecia areata. Following RNA extraction, reverse transcription yielded cDNA that acted as the sequencing template. The data were produced by immunoSEQ multiplex PCR, yet TCRdb's version contains in-frame clones alone and is incomplete. Altogether 90,000 to 130,000 clones are present, about 50% being singletons, with the ten largest covering roughly 25%. This clone was recorded a few times. The CDR3 extends over 15 amino acids. V lost 0 bases to trimming and J lost 0 bases, with 9 bases between them. Germline V gene lookup returns CDR1 PRHDT and CDR2 FYEKMQ (reference sequence). The investigators collected lesional scalp punch biopsies and peripheral blood from alopecia areata patients.

The sample was NKG2D-low CD8+ T cells sorted from blood. The receptor's source is a human donor with alopecia areata. The chain employs TRBV13 and TRBJ2-7, with a possible D match to TRBD2 (6 bases). The DNA for the CDR3 is TGTGCCAGCAGCTTAGGAGGGAGGAGCTCCTACGAGCAGTACTTC. Amino acids: CASSLGGRSSYEQYF.